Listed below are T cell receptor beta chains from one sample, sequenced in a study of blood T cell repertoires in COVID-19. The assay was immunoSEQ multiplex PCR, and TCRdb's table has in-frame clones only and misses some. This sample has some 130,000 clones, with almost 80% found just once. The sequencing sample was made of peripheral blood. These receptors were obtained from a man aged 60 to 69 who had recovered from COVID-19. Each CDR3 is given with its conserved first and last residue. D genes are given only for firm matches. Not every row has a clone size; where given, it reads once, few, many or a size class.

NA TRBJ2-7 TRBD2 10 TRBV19 TGTAAAAGGGAGGGCTACGAGCAGTACTTC CKREGYEQYF
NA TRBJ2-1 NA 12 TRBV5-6 TGTGCCAGCAGCTTGGGACTGAATGAGCAGTTCTTC CASSLGLNEQFF
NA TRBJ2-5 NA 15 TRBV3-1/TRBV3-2 TGTGCCAGCAGCCAAGACCCAGGGGAGGGGGAGACCCAGTACTTC CASSQDPGEGETQYF
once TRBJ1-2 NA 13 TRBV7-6 TGTGCCAGCAGCTCTCAGCGGGGCTATGGCTACACCTTC CASSSQRGYGYTF
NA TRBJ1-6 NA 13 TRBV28 TGTGCCAGCAGTTTGGGCCTCACCGGCACCCTCCACTTT CASSLGLTGTLHF
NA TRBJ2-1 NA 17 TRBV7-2 TGTGCCAGCAGCGCCGCTGGCGGGCACTACTCCTACAATGAGCAGTTCTTC CASSAAGGHYSYNEQFF
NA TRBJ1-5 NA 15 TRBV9 TGTGCCAGCAGCGTAGTCAGGGGTATCAATCAGCCCCAGCATTTT CASSVVRGINQPQHF
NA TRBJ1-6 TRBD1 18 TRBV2 TGTGCCAGCAGGCACGGACAGGCGACAAGCTCCTATAATTCACCCCTCCACTTT CASRHGQATSSYNSPLHF
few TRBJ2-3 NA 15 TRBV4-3 TGCGCCAGCAGCCAAGAAGACTTAGCCACAGATACGCAGTATTTT CASSQEDLATDTQYF
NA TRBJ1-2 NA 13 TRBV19 TGTGCCAGTTCTCCAGGGGTTTCCGATGGCTACACCTTC CASSPGVSDGYTF
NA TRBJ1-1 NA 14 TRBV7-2 TGTGCCAGCAGCCTCGTCTCAGAATACACTGAAGCTTTCTTT CASSLVSEYTEAFF
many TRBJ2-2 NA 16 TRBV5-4 TGTGCCAGCAGGCCCGTCGGGAGATCGAACACCGGGGAGCTGTTTTTT CASRPVGRSNTGELFF
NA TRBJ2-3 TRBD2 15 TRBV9 TGTGCCAGCAGCGTTAGCGGGAGCGGCTCAGATACGCAGTATTTT CASSVSGSGSDTQYF
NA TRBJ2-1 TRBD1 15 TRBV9 TGTGCCAGCAGCGTCTCAGGGGGAAGAGGCAATGAGCAGTTCTTC CASSVSGGRGNEQFF
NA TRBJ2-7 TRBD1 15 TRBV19 TGTGCCAGTAGTATACGCCGGGACAGAGGCTACGAGCAGTACTTC CASSIRRDRGYEQYF
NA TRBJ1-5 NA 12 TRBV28 TGTGCCAGCAGTTCCTCGGGTCAGCCCCAGCATTTT CASSSSGQPQHF
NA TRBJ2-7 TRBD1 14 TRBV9 TGTGCCAGCAGCCTCCGGGACAGGGCCTACGAGCAGTACTTC CASSLRDRAYEQYF
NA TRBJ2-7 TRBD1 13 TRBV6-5 TGTGCCAGCAGTTGGGACAGTGCCTACGAGCAGTACTTC CASSWDSAYEQYF
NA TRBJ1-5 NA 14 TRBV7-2 TGTGCCAGCAGCTTACAGGTTAGCAATCAGCCCCAGCATTTT CASSLQVSNQPQHF
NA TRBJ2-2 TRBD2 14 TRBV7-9 TGTGCCAGCAGCTGGGGGGGTAACACCGGGGAGCTGTTTTTT CASSWGGNTGELFF
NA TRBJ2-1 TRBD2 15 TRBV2 TGTGCCAGCAGTGAAGAAAGCGGGGGGGAAGATGAGCAGTTCTTC CASSEESGGEDEQFF
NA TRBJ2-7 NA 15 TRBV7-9 TGTGCCAGCAGCTTAGCCACAGGGCGCGGGTACGAGCAGTACTTC CASSLATGRGYEQYF
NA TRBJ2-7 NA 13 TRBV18 TGTGCCAGCTCACCCGAGCTGGCGGGCGAGCAGTACTTC CASSPELAGEQYF
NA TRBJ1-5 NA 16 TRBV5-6 TGTGCCAGCAGCTCAGGAGGGGCGGTTAGCAATCAGCCCCAGCATTTT CASSSGGAVSNQPQHF
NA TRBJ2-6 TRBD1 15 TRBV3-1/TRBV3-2 TGTGCCAGCAGCCAGCACAGGGGTGGGGCCAACGTCCTGACTTTC CASSQHRGGANVLTF
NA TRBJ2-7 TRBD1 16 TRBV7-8 TGTGCCAGCAGCTTCTTGGGACAGGGGGCTTCTTACGAGCAGTACTTC CASSFLGQGASYEQYF
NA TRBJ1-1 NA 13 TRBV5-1 TGCGCCAGCAGCCAAACTGACAGGACTGAAGCTTTCTTT CASSQTDRTEAFF
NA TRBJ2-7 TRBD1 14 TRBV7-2 TGTGCCAGCAGCTGGGGACAGGTCTCCTACGAGCAGTACTTC CASSWGQVSYEQYF
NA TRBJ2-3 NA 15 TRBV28 TGTGCCAGCAGCTCTCTTGGGAGAAATACAGATACGCAGTATTTT CASSSLGRNTDTQYF
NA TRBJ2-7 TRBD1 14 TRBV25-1 TGTGCCAGCAGTGAATACGGCAGGGGGCGGGAGCAGTACTTC CASSEYGRGREQYF
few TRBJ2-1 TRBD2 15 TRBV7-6 TGTGCCAGCAGCTCGACTAGCGGGAGAATTGGTGAGCAGTTCTTC CASSSTSGRIGEQFF
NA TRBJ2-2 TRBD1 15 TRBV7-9 TGTGCCAGCAGCATTACAGGGGACCCCACCGGGGAGCTGTTTTTT CASSITGDPTGELFF
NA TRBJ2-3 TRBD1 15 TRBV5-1 TGCGCCAGCAGCTTGGCAGCGGGGACAGGGGGTACGCAGTATTTT CASSLAAGTGGTQYF
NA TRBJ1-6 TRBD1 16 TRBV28 TGTGCCAGCAGGCGCCGCAGGGGGCGCGAGAATTCACCCCTCCACTTT CASRRRRGRENSPLHF
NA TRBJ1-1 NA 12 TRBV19 TGTGCCAGTAGTTCTCGGAGAACTGAAGCTTTCTTT CASSSRRTEAFF